The 18 T cell receptor beta chains below all came from one sample that was sequenced in a study of molecular identifiers for immune sequencing clone quantification. TCRdb recomputed calls from the PCR reads with MiXCR, one row per CDR3 protein. The sample holds 490,000 or so distinct CDR3 sequences; about 25% are singletons and the top ten take over 0.6%. Sequencing input: naive CD8+ T cells from blood, with Jurkat cell RNA spiked in. Described subset: FACS-sorted CD8+CD4-CCR7+CD45RA+ naive T cells. The receptor source for this set is a human donor in good health. Some libraries in this study had Jurkat cell RNA spiked in.

This clonotype was counted a few times. J is TRBJ2-1 and V is TRBV12-3 or TRBV12-4; D is possibly TRBD2 (5 bases). Deletions cut 5 bases from V and 2 bases from J, with 10 bases between. The CDR3 contains 14 residues. The DNA for the CDR3 is TGTGCCAGCAGTCGGGGAGCTCCCTACAATGAGCAGTTCTTC. This translates into CASSRGAPYNEQFF.

V is TRBV6-4 and J is TRBJ2-3; either TRBD1 or TRBD2 may supply D (5 bases each). Germline V gene sequence: CDR1 MRHNA, CDR2 SNTAGT. Trimming shortened V by 10 bases and J by 0 bases, and 23 bases separated the two germline ends. There are 17 residues in the CDR3. The CDR3: CANSALGGYTSTDTQYF. The CDR3 DNA follows: TGTGCCAACAGCGCGCTTGGGGGTTATACTAGCACAGATACGCAGTATTTT.

On this clonotype: A much larger clone differs by one base, so this may be a read error. CDR3 in DNA: TGTGCCAGCAGCTTGGGGGACAGGGAGAACACTGAAGCTTTCTTT. Protein sequence: CASSLGDRENTEAFF. The rearrangement uses TRBV5-6 and TRBJ1-1; 9 nucleotides match TRBD1. The germline gives CDR1 SGHDT, CDR2 YYEEEE. The length of the CDR3 is 15 residues. Trimming cost V 0 bases and J 1 base; bases outside gene matches: 1.

Of note for this clonotype: This sequence may be a read error, since a much larger clone differs from it by one base. This CDR3 reads CSVAPLTGTNTEAFF. The CDR3 DNA follows: TGCAGCGTTGCCCCCCTAACAGGAACGAACACTGAAGCTTTCTTT. The rearrangement links TRBV29-1 to TRBJ1-1; D is perhaps TRBD1 (5 bases). This CDR3 spans 15 amino acids. V shed 4 bases and J shed 1 base, with 16 bases lying between them. Germline V gene sequence: CDR1 SQVTM, CDR2 ANQGSEA. The whole variable domain, remainder taken from reference TRBV29-1 and TRBJ1-1, is SAVISQKPSRDICQRGTSLTIQCQVDSQVTMMFWYRQQPGQSLTLIATANQGSEATYESGFVIDKFPISRPNLTFSTLTVSNMSPEDSSIYLCSVAPLTGTNTEAFFGQGTRLTVV.

The chain couples TRBV6-6 to TRBJ2-7; D unclear. This CDR3 region has 14 residues. Germline V gives CDR1 MNHNY, CDR2 SVGAGI (reference sequence). Trimming removed 4 bases from V and 1 base from J, with 11 bases in between. The CDR3 is CASSFPDPSYEQYF. The CDR3 DNA reads as TGTGCCAGCAGTTTTCCCGACCCATCCTACGAGCAGTACTTC.

Details on this clonotype: A much more abundant neighbour one base away suggests this may be a read error. The chain combines TRBV4-3 with TRBJ1-3; D gene uncertain. The CDR3 is made up of 16 amino acids. The germline CDR1 and CDR2 sequences are LGHNA and YSLEER. The CDR3 spells CANSQDGQISGNTIYF. The CDR3 DNA sequence: TGCGCCAACAGCCAAGACGGGCAGATCTCTGGAAACACCATATATTTT.

In regard to this clonotype: A much larger clonotype is one base distant, so this may be a read error. J is TRBJ2-3 and V is TRBV5-4, with D tentatively TRBD1 (6 bases). Germline CDR1 reads SGHNT; CDR2 reads YYREEE (reference sequence). This CDR3 has 16 amino acids. The CDR3 DNA is TGTGCCAGCAGCTACCAGGGGAGCCTTTGGACAGATACGCAGTCTTTT. Protein: CASSYQGSLWTDTQSF.

A few counts support this clonotype. The gene calls are TRBV5-6 and TRBJ2-7; the D is unclear. The CDR3 covers 12 residues. Germline V gene lookup returns CDR1 SGHDT and CDR2 YYEEEE. Trimming pared 5 bases from V and 3 bases from J, leaving 9 bases between. This CDR3 is CASSSSRYEQYF. CDR3 nucleotides: TGTGCCAGCAGTTCCTCCCGCTACGAGCAGTACTTC.

This clonotype is a singleton in its sample. The rearrangement joins TRBV20-1 to TRBJ1-1, with a tentative D call TRBD1 (6 bases). V was trimmed by 5 bases and J by 1 base, leaving 14 bases between them. Per germline, CDR1 DFQATT and CDR2 SNEGSKA (reference sequence). This CDR3 is built from 14 residues. CDR3 in DNA: TGCAGTGCTGGGGACAAGGCACCGAACACTGAAGCTTTCTTT. Its protein is CSAGDKAPNTEAFF.

This clonotype came up a few times. The chain joins TRBV7-8 to TRBJ1-5, with TRBD1 matching 9 bases. Germline V gene data show CDR1 as SGHVS and CDR2 as FQNEAQ. The CDR3 loop spans 19 amino acids. Germline trimming cut 5 bases from V and 0 bases from J; bases unmatched to any gene: 14. The CDR3 spells CASSARQGVIQYSNQPQHF. CDR3 nucleotides: TGTGCCAGCAGCGCGCGACAGGGGGTGATACAGTATAGCAATCAGCCCCAGCATTTT.

The gene calls are TRBV6-7 and TRBJ2-7; no reliable D call. TRBV6-7 falls under the ORF class, with uncertain function. The CDR3 is made up of 13 amino acids. V lost 8 bases and J lost 2, with 13 bases in between. For the CDR3, the DNA is TGTGCCAGCGGCTCCCTATCAACCTACGAGCAGTACTTC. The encoded protein is CASGSLSTYEQYF.

This clonotype showed up many times. V and J are TRBV5-1 and TRBJ2-7; 7 bases are shared with TRBD2. CDR1 is SGHRS and CDR2 is YFSETQ in the germline V gene. V dropped 3 bases and J dropped 4; count of bases not matched to a gene: 10. The CDR3 consists of 15 residues. CDR3: CASSWAAGELYEQYF. In DNA, the CDR3 is TGCGCCAGCAGCTGGGCGGCGGGGGAGCTATACGAGCAGTACTTC.

This clonotype has a handful of counts. The chain uses TRBV27 and TRBJ2-2; 9 bases line up with TRBD1. This CDR3 has 16 residues. Per the germline V gene, CDR1 is MNHEY and CDR2 is SMNVEV (reference sequence). The junction had 8 bases not matched to a gene; V was cut back by 5 bases and J by 4 bases. Written as DNA, the CDR3 is TGTGCCAGCAGTGCCGGGACAGGGATTGGCACCGGGGAGCTGTTTTTT. Residues: CASSAGTGIGTGELFF.

This clonotype was seen repeatedly, ten times or more. The genes are TRBV30 and TRBJ1-6, with 9 bases lining up with TRBD1. Germline assignment: CDR1 GTSNPN and CDR2 SVGIG (reference sequence). The CDR3 has 13 residues. V trimming: 4 bases; J trimming: 13 bases; junction bases outside the gene matches: 8. The CDR3 bases are TGTGCCTGGAACGGACAGGGGAACCTTCCCCTCCACTTT. It specifies CAWNGQGNLPLHF.

This clonotype was recorded a few times. CDR3 region: CATSDSGFTEAFF. CDR3 bases: TGTGCCACCAGTGATTCTGGATTCACTGAAGCTTTCTTT. The chain has TRBV24-1 and TRBJ1-1; D not resolved. The CDR3 covers 13 residues. Between the trimmed V and J ends, which lost 2 bases and 4 bases, there was a span of 7 bases. The germline gives CDR1 KGHDR, CDR2 SFDVKD.

This clonotype was detected many times. This rearrangement joins TRBV5-6 to TRBJ1-1; D not certain. Looked up from germline, CDR1 is SGHDT and CDR2 is YYEEEE. This CDR3 is built from 12 residues. V shed 2 bases and J shed 5 bases, with 7 bases lying between them. The CDR3 region has the DNA TGTGCCAGCAGCTTCGTGGGGACTGAAGCTTTCTTT. Protein product: CASSFVGTEAFF.

The chain employs TRBV4-3 and TRBJ2-1, with D tentatively TRBD2 (5 bases). The germline V and J ends were trimmed by 0 bases and 3 bases, with 12 bases remaining between them. The CDR3 is made up of 16 amino acids. The germline V gene has CDR1 LGHNA and CDR2 YSLEER. CDR3 protein: CASSQDPGLIYNEQFF. Written as DNA, the CDR3 is TGCGCCAGCAGCCAAGATCCGGGGTTAATCTACAATGAGCAGTTCTTC.

V usage is TRBV6-2 or TRBV6-3 and J usage is TRBJ1-2; D uncertain. The V gene's germline CDR1 is MNHEY and CDR2 SVGEGT. The CDR3 totals 15 residues. V was shortened by 0 bases and J by 6 bases, with 14 bases between the two germline ends. This chain's CDR3 is CASSYSIAGVDGYTF. Here the CDR3 DNA reads TGTGCCAGCAGTTACTCGATTGCCGGGGTTGATGGCTACACCTTC.